The 27 T cell receptor beta chains given below trace back to one sample, sequenced in a study of circulating and synovial CD4+ cells in juvenile arthritis. The table came from immunoSEQ multiplex PCR; TCRdb's copy has only in-frame clones and leaves some out. The repertoire holds about 32,000 clones, with 90% to 95% as singletons. Sequenced sample: CD4+ T cells from blood. Every receptor here comes from a human donor with juvenile idiopathic arthritis.

The chain is built from TRBV4-3 and TRBJ1-2; possibly TRBD1 for D (5 bases). Germline CDR1 and CDR2: LGHNA and YSLEER. The CDR3 covers 14 residues. Trimming removed 0 bases from V and 7 bases from J, with 12 bases in between. CDR3 in amino acids: CASSQDSRVGGYTF. The DNA for the CDR3 is TGCGCCAGCAGCCAAGATAGCAGGGTTGGTGGCTACACCTTC.

The chain recombines TRBV15 with TRBJ2-5; D is perhaps TRBD2 (6 bases). Trimming shortened V by 0 bases and J by 7 bases, and 12 bases separated the two germline ends. Germline values: CDR1 LNHNV, CDR2 YYDKDF (reference sequence). This CDR3 region has 14 residues. CDR3 loop: CATSRDPPGGTQYF. The CDR3 DNA follows: TGTGCCACCAGCAGAGATCCGCCCGGGGGGACCCAGTACTTC.

V and J are TRBV20-1 and TRBJ2-3; D ambiguous. Looked up from germline, CDR1 is DFQATT and CDR2 is SNEGSKA (reference sequence). The V and J ends lost 1 base and 5 bases respectively, with 4 bases between them. CDR3 length: 11 amino acids. This CDR3 is CSARVLDTQYF. CDR3 DNA: TGCAGTGCTAGAGTCCTAGATACGCAGTATTTT.

The chain is built from TRBV10-3 and TRBJ1-4, with D unclear. CDR1 is ENHRY and CDR2 is SYGVKD in the germline V gene. CDR3 length: 11 amino acids. Trimming took 4 bases from V and 7 from J, leaving 4 bases between them. CDR3 sequence (DNA): TGTGCCATCAGTGCAGGTGAAAAACTGTTTTTT. As protein: CAISAGEKLFF.

The rearrangement links TRBV4-1 to TRBJ2-1; D might be TRBD2 (5 bases). This CDR3 spans 13 amino acids. Germline CDR1 is MGHRA and CDR2 is YSYEKL. V dropped 4 bases and J dropped 8 bases, with 12 bases sitting between them. CDR3 in DNA: TGCGCCAGCAGCCTGGGTTGGGGAGATGAGCAGTTCTTC. Translated, it gives CASSLGWGDEQFF.

This chain uses TRBV5-1 with TRBJ2-3; D possibly corresponds to TRBD2 (6 bases). Germline values: CDR1 SGHRS, CDR2 YFSETQ. The CDR3 contains 17 residues. V lost 4 bases, J lost 0 bases, and 18 bases lay in between. The CDR3 sequence is CASSPGIAEKSTDTQYF. In DNA, the CDR3 is TGCGCCAGCAGCCCGGGGATAGCGGAGAAAAGCACAGATACGCAGTATTTT.

The chain is built from TRBV28 and TRBJ2-5; 8 positions match TRBD1. Losses at the gene ends were 4 bases for V and 5 bases for J; bases not matched to a gene: 3. Germline V gene sequence: CDR1 MDHEN, CDR2 SYDVKM. The CDR3 runs 13 residues. The CDR3 protein is CASSSAGGETQYF. The DNA for the CDR3 is TGTGCCAGCAGTTCCGCAGGGGGCGAGACCCAGTACTTC.

This chain uses TRBV4-3 with TRBJ2-5; D remains ambiguous. The J call is in doubt because the DNA end fits TRBJ2-7 better. Germline V gene sequence: CDR1 LGHNA, CDR2 YSLEER. The CDR3 loop spans 15 amino acids. Here the CDR3 DNA reads TGCGCCAGCAGCCTGGCTTGGCGGAACTCCTACGAGCAGTACTTC. It is translated as CASSLAWRNSYEQYF.

The J gene is TRBJ1-2, the V gene TRBV14, with D possibly TRBD1 on 6 matching bases. Trimming pared 4 bases from V and 6 bases from J, leaving 18 bases between. The CDR3 loop spans 15 amino acids. Germline V lookup: CDR1 SGHDN, CDR2 FVKESK. Here the CDR3 DNA reads TGTGCCAGCAGCCCTCTACTGGGGGCGAGGGATGGCTACACCTTC. Amino acid sequence: CASSPLLGARDGYTF.

The CDR3 region is CAIKQGQGNYEQYF. The DNA for the CDR3 is TGTGCCATCAAACAGGGACAGGGGAACTACGAGCAGTACTTC. V is TRBV10-3 and J is TRBJ2-7, with 10 nucleotides matching TRBD1. The CDR3 length is 14 residues. Losses at the gene ends were 7 bases for V and 3 bases for J; bases not matched to a gene: 6. CDR1 ENHRY and CDR2 SYGVKD come from the germline V gene.

The chain combines TRBV7-8 with TRBJ2-3, with D possibly being TRBD2 (6 bases). CDR3 length equals 14 residues. Trimming left V 3 bases short and J 2 bases short, with 9 bases between. From germline, CDR1 is SGHVS and CDR2 FQNEAQ. The CDR3 protein is CASSLGLLTDTQYF. The CDR3 DNA reads as TGTGCCAGCAGCTTGGGACTCCTCACAGATACGCAGTATTTT.

The chain carries TRBV14 and TRBJ2-4, with 7 nucleotides matching TRBD2. V lost 4 bases and J lost 0; bases outside the gene matches: 6. Germline V lookup: CDR1 SGHDN, CDR2 FVKESK. CDR3 length: 16 residues. The CDR3 region is CASSPRGGLAKNIQYF. The CDR3 nucleotides are TGTGCCAGCAGCCCGAGGGGAGGGTTAGCCAAAAACATTCAGTACTTC.

This clone was detected only a few times. The chain joins TRBV28 to TRBJ2-3; a weak D match, TRBD2 (6 bases). Germline loops: CDR1 MDHEN, CDR2 SYDVKM. This CDR3 is built from 17 residues. V shed 3 bases and J shed 2 bases, with 18 bases lying between them. Here the CDR3 reads CASSLDPLEDYTDTQYF. Here the CDR3 DNA reads TGTGCCAGCAGTTTGGACCCCTTAGAGGACTACACAGATACGCAGTATTTT.

The chain joins TRBV6-1 to TRBJ2-7, with a tentative D call TRBD2 (6 bases). The germline gives CDR1 MNHNS, CDR2 SASEGT. CDR3 length equals 17 residues. The ends were cut back, 4 bases at V and 4 bases at J, with 23 bases in the middle. CDR3 in DNA: TGTGCCAGCAGTGCGAAACTAGCTCCCTACGGAGAATACGAGCAGTACTTC. Amino acids: CASSAKLAPYGEYEQYF.

V gene TRBV21-1 combines with J gene TRBJ2-2; TRBD2 is the table's D call and was not checked against the DNA. TRBV21-1 corresponds to a pseudogene. This CDR3 has 17 amino acids. Written as DNA, the CDR3 is TGTGCCAGCAGCAAAGCTTCGGGGTTAGCGGGCACCGGGGAGCTGTTTTTT. Protein product: CASSKASGLAGTGELFF.

The V and J genes are TRBV7-9 and TRBJ2-3; TRBD1 matches 10 bases. CDR1 and CDR2 from the germline V gene are SEHNR and FQNEAQ (reference sequence). The V segment lost 6 bases and the J segment 3 bases; nucleotides outside the gene matches: 6. The CDR3 spans 15 residues. The CDR3 loop is CASSTTGGQTDTQYF. The CDR3 DNA sequence: TGTGCCAGCAGTACGACAGGGGGCCAGACAGATACGCAGTATTTT.

The CDR3 sequence: CASSDGTGTSGNQPQHF. Here the CDR3 DNA reads TGTGCCAGCAGTGATGGGACAGGGACCTCTGGCAATCAGCCCCAGCATTTT. The rearrangement links TRBV2 to TRBJ1-5; TRBD1 aligns across 9 bases. This CDR3 region has 17 residues. Germline CDR1 SNHLY, CDR2 FYNNEI. J lost 2 bases, V lost 3 bases, and 8 bases had no gene match. The whole variable domain, remainder taken from reference TRBV2 and TRBJ1-5, is EPEVTQTPSHQVTQMGQEVILRCVPISNHLYFYWYRQILGQKVEFLVSFYNNEISEKSEIFDDQFSVERPDGSNFTLKIRSTKLEDSAMYFCASSDGTGTSGNQPQHFGDGTRLSIL.

The V gene is TRBV5-1, the J gene TRBJ2-1, with TRBD1 matching 7 bases. Trimming removed 4 bases from V and 4 bases from J; junction bases left unmatched: 8. This CDR3 comprises 15 residues. Germline V gene sequence: CDR1 SGHRS, CDR2 YFSETQ. The CDR3 sequence is CASSGQEKKYNEQFF. The CDR3, as DNA: TGCGCCAGCAGCGGACAGGAAAAGAAGTACAATGAGCAGTTCTTC. The full variable domain, rest sourced from reference TRBV5-1 and TRBJ2-1, is KAGVTQTPRYLIKTRGQQVTLSCSPISGHRSVSWYQQTPGQGLQFLFEYFSETQRNKGNFPGRFSGRQFSNSRSEMNVSTLELGDSALYLCASSGQEKKYNEQFFGPGTRLTVL.

V is TRBV10-1 and J is TRBJ2-3; tentative D call: TRBD2 (5 bases). This CDR3 has 14 residues. Trimming left V 3 bases short and J 6 bases short, with 13 bases between. Germline V gene sequence: CDR1 WNHNN, CDR2 SYGVQD (reference sequence). The CDR3, as DNA: TGCGCCAGCAGTGACCGGGGTTCGTCGGATACGCAGTATTTT. Its protein product is CASSDRGSSDTQYF.

The chain recombines TRBV27 with TRBJ2-2, with 12 nucleotides matching TRBD1. Germline V lookup: CDR1 MNHEY, CDR2 SMNVEV (reference sequence). The CDR3 is 16 amino acids. The ends lost 5 bases at V and 7 bases at J; junction bases unmatched: 8. The CDR3 DNA reads TGTGCCAGCAGTGCCTCCGGGACAGGGGGCGTCGGGGAGCTGTTTTTT. This sequence encodes CASSASGTGGVGELFF.

The V call is TRBV7-3, the J call TRBJ2-7; 9 bases are shared with TRBD1. The germline CDR1 and CDR2 sequences are SGHTA and FQGTGA. J gave up 4 bases and V 5 bases, and 6 bases lay outside the gene matches. This CDR3 region has 14 residues. As DNA, the CDR3 is TGTGCCAGCAGCCCGGGACAGGGACCTTACGAGCAGTACTTC. Protein: CASSPGQGPYEQYF.

A word on this clone: At one of its ends the junction is not consistent with the germline gene, which may arise from a read error. The J gene is TRBJ1-3, the V gene TRBV7-7; 9 bases align to TRBD1. The CDR3 is 17 residues long. Germline V gene lookup returns CDR1 SSHAT and CDR2 FNYEAQ (reference sequence). The DNA for the CDR3 is TGTGCTAGCAGCTTAGGACAGGGGCCCGGTTATGGAAACACCATATATTTT. It codes for CASSLGQGPGYGNTIYF.

V and J are TRBV5-1 and TRBJ2-5; 12 bases are shared with TRBD2. The germline gives CDR1 SGHRS, CDR2 YFSETQ. The CDR3 consists of 17 residues. V lost 3 bases to trimming and J lost 0 bases; unmatched junction nucleotides: 6. The CDR3 is CASSSGTSGLHQETQYF. As DNA, the CDR3 is TGCGCCAGCAGCTCCGGGACTAGCGGGCTACACCAAGAGACCCAGTACTTC.

The rearrangement links TRBV7-2 to TRBJ2-4; possible D gene TRBD2, 7 bases. Trimming shortened V by 1 base and J by 0 bases, and 10 bases separated the two germline ends. In germline, CDR1 is SGHTA, CDR2 FQGNSA. The CDR3 has 16 amino acids. Here the CDR3 reads CASSLGGGLAKNIQYF. CDR3 nucleotide sequence: TGTGCCAGCAGCTTAGGGGGGGGCTTAGCCAAAAACATTCAGTACTTC.

The V and J genes are TRBV7-9 and TRBJ2-2, with D possibly TRBD2 on 5 matching bases. The CDR3 consists of 16 residues. From germline, CDR1 is SEHNR and CDR2 FQNEAQ (reference sequence). V was cut by 3 bases and J by 5 bases, with 16 bases left in between. The CDR3, as DNA: TGTGCCAGCAGCTTGTTACGGGGTGTTGTGACCGGGGAGCTGTTTTTT. Its protein product is CASSLLRGVVTGELFF.

J is TRBJ1-6 and V is TRBV4-3; tentative D call: TRBD1 (5 bases). CDR1 LGHNA and CDR2 YSLEER come from the germline V gene. There are 15 residues in the CDR3. The ends were cut back, 0 bases at V and 10 bases at J, with 13 bases in the middle. Here the CDR3 DNA reads TGCGCCAGCAGCCAAGATCGGGGGGTAGGATCACCCCTCCACTTT. It encodes CASSQDRGVGSPLHF.

The J gene is TRBJ1-1, the V gene TRBV6-5; D may be TRBD1 (6 bases). The CDR3 has 14 residues. With 4 bases removed from V and 6 bases from J, the gap between germline ends came to 15 bases. Per the germline V gene, CDR1 is MNHEY and CDR2 is SVGAGI. CDR3 amino acids: CASSFTRDTSEAFF. CDR3 bases: TGTGCCAGCAGTTTCACCCGGGACACGTCTGAAGCTTTCTTT.